A single T cell receptor beta chain is shown here with its context. Clones were sequenced by immunoSEQ multiplex PCR, and TCRdb holds only the in-frame ones, with some missing. The table has 100,000 to 150,000 clones, under 95% seen once. One Seattle source followed patients from active infection through their disease course. This CDR3 has 14 residues. Looked up from germline, CDR1 is KGHSH and CDR2 is LQKENI. Deletions cut 3 bases from V and 8 bases from J, with 16 bases between. This sample is drawn from a study of blood T cell repertoires in COVID-19. The origin of this receptor is a man aged 55-75 years with COVID-19, enrolled during active disease. Sequenced sample: peripheral blood. The chain has TRBV18 and TRBJ1-2; maybe TRBD1 (6 bases). CDR3 protein: CASSPQRTEKGYTF. CDR3 DNA: TGTGCCAGCTCACCCCAACGGACAGAGAAGGGCTACACCTTC.